This TCR beta chain was sequenced for a study of T cell responses to AZD1222 COVID-19 vaccine (dated by TCRdb to the early 2020s). For context, the study as a whole: A total of 233 trial participants underwent TCR sequencing, of whom around 200 received two doses of AZD1222 and 26 received two doses of the MenACWY control vaccine. Enrollment into the trials was organized by age into subgroups of 18-55, 56-69 and 70-plus years, and those subgroups contained about 150, 27 and 61 TCR-sequenced participants, respectively. Study-wide findings and limitations: Because no day 14 peak-response samples were available, the repertoires could be characterized only after the peak T cell response. A significant rise in spike-specific TCR breadth and depth was observed after two AZD1222 doses relative to day 0 and relative to MenACWY recipients. Only five or six AZD1222 recipients were SARS-CoV-2 seropositive at baseline, limiting conclusions about previously exposed vaccinees. Most participants were white British and females outnumbered males, and the authors suggested that clonal diversity may have been underestimated. In the small 56-69-year group, the increase in depth fell short of significance, most likely because of low power. CD4 TCRs associated with the vaccine covered the entire spike protein, and the dominant responses were in regions 160-218 and 743-854. Epitopes outside the regions mutated in the B.1.351 and B.1.1.7 variants were reportedly recognized by nearly half of the unique spike-specific TCRs.

The CDR3 regions of human TCRbeta chains were analyzed by immunosequencing. As for the authors' bioinformatics: Repertoire TCRs were matched against a reference library of SARS-CoV-2-specific TCRs generated with the MIRA antigen-specificity platform. Breadth was defined as the fraction of unique TCRs that were SARS-CoV-2-associated. Depth was defined as the fraction of total T cells that were SARS-CoV-2-associated. Using the MIRA data, every spike-specific TCR was mapped to the spike region that the TCR reacted to and assigned to either a CD4 or a CD8 class. Log10-transformed breadth and depth values were compared by one-way ANOVA with Sidak's multiple comparisons tests. Held by TCRdb, this immuneACCESS table contains in-frame sequences only and omits some clones. Under half of the omission traces to an unresolved V gene where checked; the cause of the rest is unknown. V and J calls and clone size are as listed in that table; D and trimming were resolved from the DNA. The sample table contains 150,000 to 200,000 clones; only one count was recorded for just over 85% of them. Under 14% of the sample comes from the top ten.

Via the germline V gene, CDR1 is SGDLS and CDR2 YYNGEE. V is reduced by 0 bases and J by 5 bases, leaving a spacing of 4 bases between them. Inclusive of the bounding cysteine and phenylalanine, the CDR3 is 12 residues long. Of all the DNA, just the CDR3 is kept, 36 bases in frame from base 1. The time point label here, explained by the study, means: about 28 days (+/-7) after the second vaccine dose. AZD1222 recipients given second doses at about 4 weeks or at about 12 weeks were pooled, since spike-specific TCR depth and breadth were not found to differ between the two schedules. Vaccinee samples were obtained from the UK trials COV001 and COV002, which included a single-blind randomized controlled phase 2/3 trial of AZD1222 (ChAdOx1 nCoV-19) in healthy adults. For TCRbeta chain sequencing, PBMC samples from trial participants were taken at day 0 and at day 28 after the second dose. Only one count was recorded for this clone. Its antigen is unknown. Per-nucleotide qualities are absent, and no much larger clonotype sits a single base away.

Here the chain combines TRBV9 and TRBJ2-3, with no D gene named confidently. The source material was peripheral blood, sampled 28 days after the second AZD1222 dose. The clonotype comes from an adult who received the AZD1222 COVID-19 vaccine. CDR3 reads: CASSVVGDTQYF. The DNA is as follows: TGTGCCAGCAGCGTAGTGGGAGATACGCAGTATTTT.